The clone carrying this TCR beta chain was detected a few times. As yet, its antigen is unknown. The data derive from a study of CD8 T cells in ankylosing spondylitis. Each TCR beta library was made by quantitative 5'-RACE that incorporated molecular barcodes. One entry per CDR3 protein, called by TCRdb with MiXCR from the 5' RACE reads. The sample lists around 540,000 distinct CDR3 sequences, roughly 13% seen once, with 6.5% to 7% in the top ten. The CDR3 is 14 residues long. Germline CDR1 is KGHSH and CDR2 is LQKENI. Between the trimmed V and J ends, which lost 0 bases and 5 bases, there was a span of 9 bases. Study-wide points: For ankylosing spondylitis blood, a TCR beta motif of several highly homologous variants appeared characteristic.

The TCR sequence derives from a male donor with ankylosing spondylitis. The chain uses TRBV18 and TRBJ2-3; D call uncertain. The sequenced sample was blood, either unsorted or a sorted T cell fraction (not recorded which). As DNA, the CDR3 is TGTGCCAGCTCACCACCCGTCTCTCTAGATACGCAGTATTTT. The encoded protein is CASSPPVSLDTQYF. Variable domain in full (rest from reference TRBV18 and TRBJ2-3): NAGVMQNPRHLVRRRGQEARLRCSPMKGHSHVYWYRQLPEEGLKFMVYLQKENIIDESGMPKERFSAEFPKEGPSILRIQQVVRGDSAAYFCASSPPVSLDTQYFGPGTRLTVL.